This T cell receptor beta chain derives from a study of blood T cell repertoires in COVID-19. As for the study in general: T cells, B-cell-depleted T cells, or PBMCs supplied cDNA or gDNA.

From germline, CDR1 is GTSNPN and CDR2 SVGIG (reference sequence). The CDR3 spans 19 residues. V shed 0 bases and J 4 bases; nucleotides not matched to a gene: 16. TCRdb keeps only in-frame clones here, not all; method: immunoSEQ multiplex PCR. In the table there are over 200,000 clones, 85% to 90% of which are singletons. The gene calls are TRBV30 and TRBJ1-3; 9 bases line up with TRBD1. The sequence came from a man aged 18 to 35 with active or convalescent COVID-19. The sample comprised peripheral blood. CDR3 amino acids: CAWSVRLLWTGVTGNTIYF. The CDR3 coding sequence is TGTGCCTGGAGTGTACGGCTATTGTGGACAGGGGTGACCGGAAACACCATATATTTT.